Listed here are 20 T cell receptor beta chains from one sample, sequenced in a study of T cell responses to AZD1222 COVID-19 vaccine. Some clones are missing from TCRdb's copy, which holds only in-frame ones; the method was immunoSEQ multiplex PCR. This table holds some 96,000 clones, 80% to 95% found once. The sequenced sample was peripheral blood, obtained on day 0 of AZD1222 vaccination. Every receptor here comes from an adult in good health.

The J gene is TRBJ1-6, the V gene TRBV11-2; 9 positions match TRBD1. V shed 5 bases and J 2 bases; nucleotides not matched to a gene: 10. This CDR3 has 18 amino acids. Per germline, CDR1 SGHAT and CDR2 FQNNGV. The CDR3 reads CASSGLPGQGPYNSPLHF. In nucleotides, the CDR3 is TGTGCCAGCAGCGGGTTGCCGGGACAGGGACCCTATAATTCACCCCTCCACTTT.

The chain recombines TRBV3-1 (or the pseudogene TRBV3-2) with TRBJ2-2; 8 bases are shared with TRBD2. The CDR3 extends over 15 amino acids. V was clipped by 4 bases and J by 8 bases; unmatched bases: 9. Germline V lookup: CDR1 LGHDT, CDR2 YNNKEL (reference sequence). CDR3 sequence: CASSRRASGQGELFF. CDR3 nucleotides: TGTGCCAGCAGCCGGAGGGCTAGCGGGCAGGGGGAGCTGTTTTTT.

The chain links TRBV6-5 to TRBJ1-1; D not resolved. Germline-derived CDR1 and CDR2 are MNHEY and SVGAGI. This CDR3 contains 12 residues. Trimming took off 6 bases at V and 5 bases at J, with 10 bases between the two ends. CDR3 DNA sequence: TGTGCCAGCAGAAGGGTTGGGACTGAAGCTTTCTTT. Its protein product is CASRRVGTEAFF.

The V gene is TRBV6-2 or TRBV6-3, the J gene TRBJ2-7, with 11 nucleotides matching TRBD2. The germline gives CDR1 MNHEY, CDR2 SVGEGT. This CDR3 comprises 15 residues. Unmatched junction bases numbered 7, after V lost 6 bases and J lost 3 bases. CDR3: CASSQPTSGGYEQYF. CDR3 DNA: TGTGCCAGCAGCCAACCTACTAGCGGGGGCTACGAGCAGTACTTC.

The J gene is TRBJ2-5, the V gene TRBV29-1, with D perhaps matching TRBD2 (5 bases). CDR3 length equals 10 residues. Germline V CDR1 and CDR2: SQVTM, ANQGSEA. V shed 7 bases and J shed 5 bases, with 8 bases lying between them. The CDR3 DNA reads TGCAGCGCGTGGAGGGAGACCCAGTACTTC. This codes for CSAWRETQYF.

V usage is TRBV3-1 (or the pseudogene TRBV3-2) and J usage is TRBJ2-7; TRBD1 matches 8 bases. Trimming removed 2 bases from V and 8 bases from J; junction bases left unmatched: 8. Germline V gives CDR1 LGHDT, CDR2 YNNKEL (reference sequence). The CDR3 has 14 residues. CDR3: CASSQPGQGGKQYF. The CDR3 DNA reads TGTGCCAGCAGCCAACCCGGACAGGGTGGTAAGCAGTACTTC.

The table lists this clone with a few counts. The CDR3 sequence: CASSYRGHVLAQQETQYF. The DNA for the CDR3 is TGTGCCAGCAGTTACAGGGGGCATGTGCTAGCGCAACAAGAGACCCAGTACTTC. The rearrangement links TRBV6-2 or TRBV6-3 to TRBJ2-5; D might be TRBD1 (7 bases). Per the germline V gene, CDR1 is MNHEY and CDR2 is SVGEGT. Trimming took 2 bases from V and 2 from J, leaving 21 bases between them. This CDR3 has 18 residues.

V usage is TRBV11-2 and J usage is TRBJ2-7; tentatively, D is TRBD1 (5 bases). CDR1 and CDR2 (germline): SGHAT, FQNNGV. The CDR3 runs 13 residues. Trimming removed 0 bases at V and 7 bases at J, with 10 bases between. The chain's CDR3 is CASSLDRRGEQYF. In DNA, the CDR3 is TGTGCCAGCAGCTTAGATCGTAGGGGTGAGCAGTACTTC.

This clone turned up a few times. The DNA for the CDR3 is TGCGCCAGCAGTGTCCTAGCGGGAGACACCGGGGAGCTGTTTTTT. Amino acids: CASSVLAGDTGELFF. The chain uses TRBV10-1 and TRBJ2-2; TRBD2 matches at 10 bases. V lost 4 bases and J lost 3; bases outside the gene matches: 2. The CDR3 runs 15 residues. Germline V gene sequence: CDR1 WNHNN, CDR2 SYGVQD (reference sequence).

The chain links TRBV6-5 to TRBJ1-6; no firm D call. The V gene's germline CDR1 is MNHEY and CDR2 SVGAGI. Trimming shortened V by 5 bases and J by 14 bases, and 13 bases separated the two germline ends. The CDR3 is 12 amino acids. The chain's CDR3 is CASSPGETTLHF. CDR3 DNA: TGTGCCAGCAGTCCGGGAGAAACCACCCTCCACTTT.

The chain is built from TRBV6-1 and TRBJ2-5; 10 bases line up with TRBD2. The V gene end was trimmed by 1 base and the J gene end by 7 bases; junction bases not matched to a gene: 12. Germline CDR1 and CDR2: MNHNS and SASEGT. The CDR3 is 17 amino acids. Written as DNA, the CDR3 is TGTGCCAGCAGTGAAGGGGCTAGCGGGAGCCTAGGTGGGACCCAGTACTTC. The encoded protein is CASSEGASGSLGGTQYF.

The V gene is TRBV9, the J gene TRBJ2-2; tentatively, D is TRBD2 (7 bases). With 3 bases removed from V and 0 bases from J, the gap between germline ends came to 12 bases. CDR1 SGDLS and CDR2 YYNGEE come from the germline V gene. This CDR3 is built from 16 residues. The CDR3 region is CASSGGGHSNTGELFF. DNA for the CDR3: TGTGCCAGCAGCGGCGGGGGACACTCGAACACCGGGGAGCTGTTTTTT.

The chain uses TRBV5-4 and TRBJ1-6; the D is unclear. CDR1 SGHNT and CDR2 YYREEE come from the germline V gene (reference sequence). The CDR3 totals 15 residues. With 2 bases removed from V and 5 bases from J, the gap between germline ends came to 11 bases. Here the CDR3 DNA reads TGTGCCAGCAGCTTAAGTCCGGGTGATAATTCACCCCTCCACTTT. Protein: CASSLSPGDNSPLHF.

The CDR3 reads CASSLSLGPPQHF. CDR3 DNA: TGTGCCAGCAGTTTATCGCTAGGTCCACCCCAGCATTTT. This chain links TRBV27 with TRBJ1-5; D unclear. Germline CDR1 MNHEY, CDR2 SMNVEV (reference sequence). The CDR3 runs to 13 residues. V lost 0 bases and J lost 10, with 10 bases in between.

V gene TRBV14 combines with J gene TRBJ2-5; D not resolved. The CDR3 length is 11 residues. Germline lookup yields CDR1 SGHDN and CDR2 FVKESK. Trimming removed 3 bases at V and 4 bases at J, with 3 bases between. The CDR3 nucleotides read TGTGCCAGCAGCCACGGAGAGACCCAGTACTTC. Translated: CASSHGETQYF.

The rearrangement joins TRBV5-5 to TRBJ1-3; weak D call: TRBD1 (5 bases). Germline V gives CDR1 SGHKS, CDR2 YYEKEE (reference sequence). This CDR3 spans 16 amino acids. V dropped 2 bases and J dropped 2 bases, with 14 bases sitting between them. The DNA for the CDR3 is TGTGCCAGCAGCTTCGGGGCATCAACCCCTGGAAACACCATATATTTT. It specifies CASSFGASTPGNTIYF. Together with reference TRBV5-5 and TRBJ1-3, the CDR3 gives the full variable domain: DAGVTQSPTHLIKTRGQQVTLRCSPISGHKSVSWYQQVLGQGPQFIFQYYEKEERGRGNFPDRFSARQFPNYSSELNVNALLLGDSALYLCASSFGASTPGNTIYFGEGSWLTVV.

This chain links TRBV7-6 with TRBJ2-1; 12 bases fit TRBD2. This CDR3 contains 15 residues. The trim removed 6 bases at V and 5 bases at J, leaving 5 bases unmatched. Germline CDR1 and CDR2: SGHVS and FNYEAQ. The CDR3 loop is CASSGGTSGHNEQFF. CDR3 nucleotides: TGTGCCAGCAGTGGGGGGACTAGCGGGCACAATGAGCAGTTCTTC.

The chain recombines TRBV6-1 with TRBJ2-2; D remains unclear. The V gene lost 2 bases and the J gene lost 7 bases, with 2 bases spanning the gap. The CDR3 totals 11 residues. CDR1 and CDR2 from the germline V gene are MNHNS and SASEGT. Written as DNA, the CDR3 is TGTGCCAGCAGTGAAAGCGGGGAGCTGTTTTTT. Protein: CASSESGELFF.

This chain joins TRBV3-1 (or the pseudogene TRBV3-2) and TRBJ2-7; 7 bases match TRBD1. The V and J ends lost 3 bases and 1 base, in that order; junction bases with no gene match: 6. The CDR3 runs to 15 residues. Per the germline V gene, CDR1 is LGHDT and CDR2 is YNNKEL (reference sequence). CDR3 protein: CASSHQQGVSYEQYF. DNA of the CDR3: TGTGCCAGCAGCCATCAGCAGGGGGTTTCCTACGAGCAGTACTTC.

This rearrangement joins TRBV5-8 to TRBJ1-5; D is uncertain. Germline CDR1 and CDR2: SGHTS and YDEGEE. The CDR3 loop spans 13 amino acids. The V end lost 3 bases, the J end lost 5 bases, and 9 bases lay between the germline ends. In nucleotides, the CDR3 is TGTGCCAGCAGCTCCGACCGATATCAGCCCCAGCATTTT. The encoded protein is CASSSDRYQPQHF.